These T cell receptor beta chains were read from a single sample in a study of blood T cell repertoires in COVID-19. Assay: immunoSEQ multiplex PCR; the TCRdb copy retains only in-frame clones and omits some. The sample lists approximately 300,000 clones; around 89% were seen once. The sequenced material came from peripheral blood. Source of these receptors: a woman aged 50 to 60 with active or convalescent COVID-19. CDR3s include the opening cysteine and the closing phenylalanine or tryptophan. A D gene is named only where the DNA matches it firmly. Clone size is given for some rows only: seen once, a few or many times, or a class if the clone is expanded.

d_gene	v_gene	abundance	j_gene	CDR3nt	CDR3aa
TRBD1	TRBV3-1/TRBV3-2	few	TRBJ1-1	TGTGCCAGCAGCGCCCGGGACAGAGACACTGAAGCTTTCTTT	CASSARDRDTEAFF
NA	TRBV11-2	NA	TRBJ1-6	TGTGCCAGCAGCTTAGTAGAGTTTCCCCTCCACTTT	CASSLVEFPLHF
NA	TRBV7-2	NA	TRBJ2-2	TGTGCCAGCAGGAAGGGGGACGGCGGGGAGCTGTTTTTT	CASRKGDGGELFF
NA	TRBV2	NA	TRBJ1-5	TGTGCCAGCAGCCCCTCCCCCAGGGCCAGCAATCAGCCCCAGCATTTT	CASSPSPRASNQPQHF
NA	TRBV7-2	NA	TRBJ2-3	TGTGCCAGCAGCTTACAGGGAAACGCAGATACGCAGTATTTT	CASSLQGNADTQYF
TRBD1	TRBV19	NA	TRBJ2-7	TGTGCCAGTAGTGCGGCAGGGGGCTACGAGCAGTACTTC	CASSAAGGYEQYF
TRBD1	TRBV6-6	once	TRBJ1-1	TGTGCCAGCAGTTACTCGGGACAGGGGGCAGGCACTGAAGCTTTCTTT	CASSYSGQGAGTEAFF
NA	TRBV30	NA	TRBJ1-1	TGTGCCTGGAAACGGGTCGAAGCTTTCTTT	CAWKRVEAFF
TRBD1	TRBV24-1	NA	TRBJ2-7	TGTGCCACCAGTGATTGGGACAGTCAGGACGAGCAGTACTTC	CATSDWDSQDEQYF
NA	TRBV9	NA	TRBJ2-3	TGTGCCAGCAGCGTAGTAGCGGCTAGCACAGATACGCAGTATTTT	CASSVVAASTDTQYF
NA	TRBV7-8	NA	TRBJ2-2	TGTGCCAGCATCAAGGAGCGGTTCGCGAACACCGGGGAGCTGTTTTTT	CASIKERFANTGELFF
TRBD1	TRBV11-2	NA	TRBJ2-7	TGTGCCAGCAGCTCCAGGACAGGTCCTACCTACGAGCAGTACTTC	CASSSRTGPTYEQYF
NA	TRBV4-1	NA	TRBJ1-2	TGCGCCAGCAGCCAAGAGAACAACAACTATGGCTACACCTTC	CASSQENNNYGYTF
TRBD1	TRBV30	NA	TRBJ1-5	TGTGCCTGGAGTCCCGCCGTTTCCGGGACAGGGGACAGCAATCAGCCCCAGCATTTT	CAWSPAVSGTGDSNQPQHF
NA	TRBV28	NA	TRBJ2-3	TGTGCCAGCAGTCCCAATGCGGAGGGGGATACGCAGTATTTT	CASSPNAEGDTQYF
NA	TRBV5-1	NA	TRBJ2-6	TGCGCCAGCAGCTCCAGGGCCTCTGGGGCCAACGTCCTGACTTTC	CASSSRASGANVLTF
NA	TRBV23-1	NA	TRBJ1-3	TGCGCCAGCACCCCACAGGGTTTCTCTGGAAACACCATATATTTT	CASTPQGFSGNTIYF
TRBD2	TRBV4-3	NA	TRBJ2-3	TGCGCCAGCAGCCAAGCCGGGACTAGCGGGATAGGGGATACGCAGTATTTT	CASSQAGTSGIGDTQYF
TRBD1	TRBV10-3	NA	TRBJ2-7	TGTGCCATCAGTGAGTCGGGACAGATAGGGCCGTACGAGCAGTACTTC	CAISESGQIGPYEQYF
TRBD1	TRBV7-3	once	TRBJ1-2	TGTGCCAGCAGTAACGGACCGGGACAGGGATTGGATGGCTACACCTTC	CASSNGPGQGLDGYTF
TRBD2	TRBV24-1	NA	TRBJ2-1	TGTGCCACCAGTGAGCCCGGGACTAGCGGACAGCAGTTCTTC	CATSEPGTSGQQFF
TRBD1	TRBV9	NA	TRBJ2-1	TGTGCCAGCAGCGCCTCCGAGATAGGGACAGTGTACAATGAGCAGTTCTTC	CASSASEIGTVYNEQFF
NA	TRBV7-2	NA	TRBJ2-1	TGTGCCAGCAGCTTGGACTCGTTCGATGAGCAGTTCTTC	CASSLDSFDEQFF
NA	TRBV6-5	NA	TRBJ1-5	TGTGCCAGCAGGCGGGGAAGAAATCAGCCCCAGCATTTT	CASRRGRNQPQHF
NA	TRBV4-3	NA	TRBJ2-7	TGCGCCAGCAGCCAAGAGGAGGGGTGGTCCTACGAGCAGTACTTC	CASSQEEGWSYEQYF
TRBD1	TRBV7-9	NA	TRBJ1-1	TGTGCCAGCAGCTTAGACAGGGGGCTTGGCACTGAAGCTTTCTTT	CASSLDRGLGTEAFF
TRBD2	TRBV3-1/TRBV3-2	NA	TRBJ2-7	TGTGCCAGCAGCCAAGACGGGAGGCACGAGCAGTACTTC	CASSQDGRHEQYF
TRBD1	TRBV4-3	NA	TRBJ2-7	TGCGCCAGCAGCCAAGTAGGCGGACAGGACTACGAGCAGTACTTC	CASSQVGGQDYEQYF